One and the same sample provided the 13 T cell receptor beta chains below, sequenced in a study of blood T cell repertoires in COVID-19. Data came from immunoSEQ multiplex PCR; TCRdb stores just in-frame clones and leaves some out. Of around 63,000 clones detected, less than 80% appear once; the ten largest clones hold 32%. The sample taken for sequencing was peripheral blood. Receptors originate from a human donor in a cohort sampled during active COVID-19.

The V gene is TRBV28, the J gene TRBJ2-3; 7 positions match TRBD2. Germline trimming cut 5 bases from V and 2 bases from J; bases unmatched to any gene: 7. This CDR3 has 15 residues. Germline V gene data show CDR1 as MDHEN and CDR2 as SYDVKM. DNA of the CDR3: TGTGCCAGCAGTCTCCTGGGGAGGGACACAGATACGCAGTATTTT. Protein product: CASSLLGRDTDTQYF. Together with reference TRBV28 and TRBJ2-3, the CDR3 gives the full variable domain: DVKVTQSSRYLVKRTGEKVFLECVQDMDHENMFWYRQDPGLGLRLIYFSYDVKMKEKGDIPEGYSVSREKKERFSLILESASTNQTSMYLCASSLLGRDTDTQYFGPGTRLTVL.

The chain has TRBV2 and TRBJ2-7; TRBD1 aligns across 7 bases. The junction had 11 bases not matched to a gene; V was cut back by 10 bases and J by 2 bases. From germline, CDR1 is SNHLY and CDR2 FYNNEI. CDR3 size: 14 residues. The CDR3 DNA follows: TGTGCCACCCAGGGGACAGCGAACACCTACGAGCAGTACTTC. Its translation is CATQGTANTYEQYF.

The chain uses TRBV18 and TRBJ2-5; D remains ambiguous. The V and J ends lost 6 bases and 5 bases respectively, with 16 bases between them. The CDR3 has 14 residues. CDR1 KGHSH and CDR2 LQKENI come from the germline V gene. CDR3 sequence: CASSQDGGWETQYF. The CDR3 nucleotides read TGTGCCAGCTCTCAAGACGGCGGATGGGAGACCCAGTACTTC.

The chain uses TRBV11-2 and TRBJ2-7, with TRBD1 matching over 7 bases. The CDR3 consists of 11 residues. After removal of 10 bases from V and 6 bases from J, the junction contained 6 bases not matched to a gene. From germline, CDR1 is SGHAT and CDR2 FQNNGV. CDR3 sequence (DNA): TGTGCCACTAAGGGGGCGGGCGAGCAGTACTTC. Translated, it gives CATKGAGEQYF.

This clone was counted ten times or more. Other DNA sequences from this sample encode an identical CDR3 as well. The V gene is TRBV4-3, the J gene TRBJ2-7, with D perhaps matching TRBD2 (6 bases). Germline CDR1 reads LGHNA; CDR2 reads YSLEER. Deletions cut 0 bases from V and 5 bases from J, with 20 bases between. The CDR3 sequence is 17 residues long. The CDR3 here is CASSQDMSAGRVNEQYF. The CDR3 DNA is TGCGCCAGCAGCCAAGATATGTCGGCGGGAAGGGTCAACGAGCAGTACTTC.

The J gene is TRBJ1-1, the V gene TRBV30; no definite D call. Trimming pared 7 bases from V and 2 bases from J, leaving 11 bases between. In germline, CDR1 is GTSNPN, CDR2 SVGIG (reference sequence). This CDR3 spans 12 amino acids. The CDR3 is CALEGSNTEAFF. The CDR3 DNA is TGTGCCTTGGAGGGTTCTAACACTGAAGCTTTCTTT.

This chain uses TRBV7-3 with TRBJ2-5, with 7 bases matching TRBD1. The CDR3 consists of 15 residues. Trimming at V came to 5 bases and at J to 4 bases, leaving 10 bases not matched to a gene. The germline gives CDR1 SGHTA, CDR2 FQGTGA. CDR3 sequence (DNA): TGTGCCAGCAGCCTGGCCGGGACAGTAGGAGAGACCCAGTACTTC. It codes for CASSLAGTVGETQYF.

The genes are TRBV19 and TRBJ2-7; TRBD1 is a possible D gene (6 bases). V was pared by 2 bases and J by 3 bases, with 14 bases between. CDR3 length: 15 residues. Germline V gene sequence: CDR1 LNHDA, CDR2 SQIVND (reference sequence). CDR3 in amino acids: CASSITRGTGYEQYF. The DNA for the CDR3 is TGTGCCAGTAGTATAACAAGGGGGACCGGCTACGAGCAGTACTTC.

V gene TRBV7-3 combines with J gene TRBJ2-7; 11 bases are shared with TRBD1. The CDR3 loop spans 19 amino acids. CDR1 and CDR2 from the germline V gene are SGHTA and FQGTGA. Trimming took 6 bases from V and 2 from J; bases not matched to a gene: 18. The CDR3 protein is CASSIKPGQGDPPPYEQYF. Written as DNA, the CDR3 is TGTGCCAGCAGTATTAAACCGGGACAGGGGGACCCCCCGCCCTACGAGCAGTACTTC.

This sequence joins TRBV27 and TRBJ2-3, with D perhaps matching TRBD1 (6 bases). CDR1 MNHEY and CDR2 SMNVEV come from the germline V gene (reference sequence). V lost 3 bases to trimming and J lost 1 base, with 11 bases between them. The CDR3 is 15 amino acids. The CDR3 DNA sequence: TGTGCCAGCAGTTTTCAGGGGTACGGCACAGATACGCAGTATTTT. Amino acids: CASSFQGYGTDTQYF.

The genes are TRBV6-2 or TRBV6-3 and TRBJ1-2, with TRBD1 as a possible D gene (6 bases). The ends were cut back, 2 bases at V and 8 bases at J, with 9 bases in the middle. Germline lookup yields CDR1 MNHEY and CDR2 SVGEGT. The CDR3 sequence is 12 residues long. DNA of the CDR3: TGTGCCAGCAGTTACAGGGGGAAAGGCTACACCTTC. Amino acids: CASSYRGKGYTF.

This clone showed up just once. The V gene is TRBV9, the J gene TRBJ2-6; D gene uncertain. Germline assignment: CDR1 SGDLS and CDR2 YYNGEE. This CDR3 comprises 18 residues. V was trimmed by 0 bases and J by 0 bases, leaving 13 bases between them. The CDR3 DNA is TGTGCCAGCAGCGTAGACCCGCTACTAAGCTCTGGGGCCAACGTCCTGACTTTC. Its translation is CASSVDPLLSSGANVLTF.

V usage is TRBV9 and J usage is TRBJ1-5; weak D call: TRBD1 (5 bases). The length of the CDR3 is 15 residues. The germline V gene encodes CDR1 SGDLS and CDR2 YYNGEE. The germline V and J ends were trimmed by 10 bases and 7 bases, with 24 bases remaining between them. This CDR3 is CAGCCEGEGRQPQHF. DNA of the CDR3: TGTGCCGGCTGTTGTGAAGGGGAGGGACGGCAGCCCCAGCATTTT.